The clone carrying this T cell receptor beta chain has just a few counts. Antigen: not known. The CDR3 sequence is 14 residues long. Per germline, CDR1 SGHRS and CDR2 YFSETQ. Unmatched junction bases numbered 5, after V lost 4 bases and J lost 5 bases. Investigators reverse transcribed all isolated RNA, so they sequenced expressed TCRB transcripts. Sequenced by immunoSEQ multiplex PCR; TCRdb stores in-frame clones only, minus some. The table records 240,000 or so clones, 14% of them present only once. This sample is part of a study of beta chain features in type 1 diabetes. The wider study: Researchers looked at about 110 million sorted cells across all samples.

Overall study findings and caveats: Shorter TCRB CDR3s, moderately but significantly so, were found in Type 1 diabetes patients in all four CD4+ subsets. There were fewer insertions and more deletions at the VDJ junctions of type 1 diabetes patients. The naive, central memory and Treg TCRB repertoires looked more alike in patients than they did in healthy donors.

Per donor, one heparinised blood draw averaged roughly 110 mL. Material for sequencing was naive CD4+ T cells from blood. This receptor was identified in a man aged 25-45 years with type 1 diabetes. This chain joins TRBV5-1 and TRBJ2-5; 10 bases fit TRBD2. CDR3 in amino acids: CASSRMGLAETQYF. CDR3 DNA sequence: TGCGCCAGCAGCAGGATGGGACTAGCGGAGACCCAGTACTTC.